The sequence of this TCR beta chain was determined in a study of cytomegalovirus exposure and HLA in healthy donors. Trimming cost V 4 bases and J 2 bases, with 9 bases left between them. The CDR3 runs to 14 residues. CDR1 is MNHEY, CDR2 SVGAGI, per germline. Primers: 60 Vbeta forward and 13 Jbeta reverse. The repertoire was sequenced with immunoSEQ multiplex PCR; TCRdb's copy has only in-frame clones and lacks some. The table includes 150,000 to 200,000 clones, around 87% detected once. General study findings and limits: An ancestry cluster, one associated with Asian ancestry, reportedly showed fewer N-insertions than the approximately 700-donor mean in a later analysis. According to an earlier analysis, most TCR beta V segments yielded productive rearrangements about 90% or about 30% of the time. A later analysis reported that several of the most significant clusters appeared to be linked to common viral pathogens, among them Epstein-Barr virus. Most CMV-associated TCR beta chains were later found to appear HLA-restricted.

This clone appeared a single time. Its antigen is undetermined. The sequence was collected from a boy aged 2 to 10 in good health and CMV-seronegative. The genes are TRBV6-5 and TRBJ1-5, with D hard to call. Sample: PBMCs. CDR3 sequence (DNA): TGTGCCAGCAGTTTCGGGCGGGGCAATCAGCCCCAGCATTTT. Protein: CASSFGRGNQPQHF.